These 29 T cell receptor beta chains were sequenced from one sample in a study of blood T cell repertoires in COVID-19. Sequencing was performed with immunoSEQ multiplex PCR; in TCRdb, only in-frame clones are kept and a portion is missing. Found here are roughly 350,000 clones, around 86% of them singletons; the top ten hold nearly 6.5%. The sample consisted of peripheral blood. Receptor source: a woman aged 45-65 years with COVID-19, enrolled during active disease.

This clone was recorded once. The V gene is TRBV5-1, the J gene TRBJ1-1; 8 positions match TRBD1. There are 14 residues in the CDR3. V lost 0 bases and J lost 6; bases outside the gene matches: 4. The V gene's germline CDR1 is SGHRS and CDR2 YFSETQ. CDR3 loop: CASSLGQGAAEAFF. CDR3 in DNA: TGCGCCAGCAGCTTGGGGCAGGGGGCCGCTGAAGCTTTCTTT.

V gene TRBV6-5 combines with J gene TRBJ1-1, with D possibly being TRBD1 (5 bases). Germline-derived CDR1 and CDR2 are MNHEY and SVGAGI. The V gene lost 6 bases and the J gene lost 9 bases, with 23 bases spanning the gap. This CDR3 is 15 amino acids long. This chain's CDR3 is CASSPPAHRMGKAFF. CDR3 bases: TGTGCCAGCAGCCCCCCAGCGCACAGGATGGGGAAAGCTTTCTTT.

This clone was detected a few times. The genes are TRBV5-1 and TRBJ1-1, with 11 positions matching TRBD1. The germline CDR1 and CDR2 sequences are SGHRS and YFSETQ. J gave up 6 bases and V 2 bases, and 6 bases lay outside the gene matches. This CDR3 region has 15 residues. The CDR3 coding sequence is TGCGCCAGCAGCTTCGATGGGACAGGGGGAGCTGAAGCTTTCTTT. It yields the protein CASSFDGTGGAEAFF.

The chain is built from TRBV4-1 and TRBJ2-7; 8 nucleotides line up with TRBD2. CDR3 length: 16 residues. Germline lookup yields CDR1 MGHRA and CDR2 YSYEKL. The V gene end was trimmed by 0 bases and the J gene end by 4 bases; junction bases not matched to a gene: 8. CDR3 bases: TGCGCCAGCAGCCAAGATCCCGGGAGGGCCGAATACGAGCAGTACTTC. Protein: CASSQDPGRAEYEQYF.

Points on this clone: The germline gene is not matched at one end of the junction; a read error may be the cause. V gene TRBV11-3 combines with J gene TRBJ1-1, with D possibly matching TRBD1 (5 bases). Germline CDR1 SGHNT, CDR2 YENEEA. There are 13 residues in the CDR3. The CDR3 DNA follows: TGTGCTAGCAGCTCAGGGTGGGGCACTGAAGCTTTCTTT. Translation gives CASSSGWGTEAFF.

The chain joins TRBV2 to TRBJ1-1; possible D gene TRBD1, 6 bases. The CDR3 is 14 amino acids. Trimming stripped 6 bases from V and 1 base from J, with 12 bases between. The germline CDR1 and CDR2 sequences are SNHLY and FYNNEI. This CDR3 reads CASSVDSKNTEAFF. The CDR3, as DNA: TGTGCCAGCAGCGTGGACAGTAAGAACACTGAAGCTTTCTTT.

CDR3 sequence (DNA): TGTGCCACCTCGACAGGGGGAACCGACGAGCAGTACTTC. It encodes CATSTGGTDEQYF. V usage is TRBV6-5 and J usage is TRBJ2-7; 9 bases are shared with TRBD1. J gave up 5 bases and V 10 bases, and 9 bases lay outside the gene matches. The CDR3 sequence is 13 residues long. The germline V gene encodes CDR1 MNHEY and CDR2 SVGAGI.

This chain uses TRBV4-3 with TRBJ2-1; possibly TRBD2 for D (5 bases). This CDR3 has 16 residues. Germline values: CDR1 LGHNA, CDR2 YSLEER. Trimming took off 0 bases at V and 4 bases at J, with 13 bases between the two ends. The CDR3 spells CASSQERAAGYNEQFF. DNA of the CDR3: TGCGCCAGCAGCCAAGAAAGGGCCGCGGGTTACAATGAGCAGTTCTTC.

This sequence joins TRBV10-1 and TRBJ2-3, with D unclear. Per the germline V gene, CDR1 is WNHNN and CDR2 is SYGVQD (reference sequence). The CDR3 covers 14 residues. V was cut by 4 bases and J by 2 bases, with 10 bases left in between. The CDR3 sequence: CASSGGQVTDTQYF. CDR3 DNA: TGCGCCAGCAGTGGTGGCCAGGTCACAGATACGCAGTATTTT.

The rearrangement links TRBV19 to TRBJ2-3, with 7 bases lining up with TRBD2. Germline assignment: CDR1 LNHDA and CDR2 SQIVND (reference sequence). The CDR3 length is 16 residues. The ends lost 2 bases at V and 1 base at J; junction bases unmatched: 6. The CDR3 is CASSIQRTSGTDTQYF. As DNA, the CDR3 is TGTGCCAGTAGTATACAGAGGACTAGTGGCACAGATACGCAGTATTTT.

The chain couples TRBV6-5 to TRBJ1-6; D not certain. Trimming cost V 0 bases and J 7 bases, with 7 bases left between them. In germline, CDR1 is MNHEY, CDR2 SVGAGI. The CDR3 spans 14 residues. CDR3 in DNA: TGTGCCAGCAGTTACTCTCCCCAGAATTCACCCCTCCACTTT. Protein sequence: CASSYSPQNSPLHF.

This clone occurred once. This chain links TRBV27 with TRBJ1-2; no firm D call. The germline gives CDR1 MNHEY, CDR2 SMNVEV (reference sequence). The CDR3 totals 14 residues. V was trimmed by 3 bases and J by 0 bases, leaving 8 bases between them. This chain's CDR3 is CASSFRGTNYGYTF. CDR3 nucleotide sequence: TGTGCCAGCAGTTTCCGAGGAACTAACTATGGCTACACCTTC.

This sequence joins TRBV10-1 and TRBJ2-5; D gene unclear. Germline CDR1 and CDR2: WNHNN and SYGVQD (reference sequence). The CDR3 is made up of 14 amino acids. V lost 6 bases, J lost 1 base, and 12 bases lay in between. DNA for the CDR3: TGCGCCAGCAGGATCCTGTGTAGCCAAGAGACCCAGTACTTC. This gives the protein CASRILCSQETQYF.

The V call is TRBV6-2 or TRBV6-3, the J call TRBJ2-7; unclear D gene. Germline V gives CDR1 MNHEY, CDR2 SVGEGT. V was cut by 4 bases and J by 6 bases, with 10 bases left in between. The CDR3 spans 12 residues. The CDR3 DNA follows: TGTGCCAGCAGTTTAATGAACGGCGAGCAGTACTTC. Its translation is CASSLMNGEQYF.

The chain links TRBV5-4 to TRBJ2-5; 7 bases agree with TRBD2. CDR1 is SGHNT, CDR2 YYREEE, per germline (reference sequence). Trimming took 2 bases from V and 1 from J; bases not matched to a gene: 17. This CDR3 comprises 19 residues. DNA of the CDR3: TGTGCCAGCAGCTTATTATCGGTTCTGGCGGGAGCGTTCCAAGAGACCCAGTACTTC. Translating gives CASSLLSVLAGAFQETQYF.

The V call is TRBV5-4, the J call TRBJ2-2; D gene uncertain. The CDR3 is made up of 15 amino acids. Germline V gives CDR1 SGHNT, CDR2 YYREEE (reference sequence). The ends were cut back, 4 bases at V and 0 bases at J, with 10 bases in the middle. This CDR3 reads CASSHGAPNTGELFF. In DNA form, the CDR3 reads TGTGCCAGCAGCCATGGAGCACCGAACACCGGGGAGCTGTTTTTT. Complete variable domain (other parts from reference TRBV5-4 and TRBJ2-2): ETGVTQSPTHLIKTRGQQVTLRCSSQSGHNTVSWYQQALGQGPQFIFQYYREEENGRGNFPPRFSGLQFPNYSSELNVNALELDDSALYLCASSHGAPNTGELFFGEGSRLTVL.

This sequence joins TRBV7-8 and TRBJ1-1, with a tentative D call TRBD1 (6 bases). The CDR3 spans 13 residues. Between the trimmed V and J ends, which lost 4 bases and 6 bases, there was a span of 12 bases. CDR1 and CDR2 from the germline V gene are SGHVS and FQNEAQ. The CDR3 sequence: CASSSRWGPEAFF. For the CDR3, the DNA is TGTGCCAGCAGCTCCCGATGGGGGCCTGAAGCTTTCTTT.

CDR3 nucleotides: TGCGCCAGCAGCTTGGTAATAGATCCCAATGAGCAGTTCTTC. This sequence encodes CASSLVIDPNEQFF. V usage is TRBV5-1 and J usage is TRBJ2-1, with D uncertain. From germline, CDR1 is SGHRS and CDR2 YFSETQ. The V gene lost 0 bases and the J gene lost 6 bases, with 10 bases spanning the gap. The CDR3 covers 14 residues. Full variable domain (rest looked up from reference TRBV5-1 and TRBJ2-1): KAGVTQTPRYLIKTRGQQVTLSCSPISGHRSVSWYQQTPGQGLQFLFEYFSETQRNKGNFPGRFSGRQFSNSRSEMNVSTLELGDSALYLCASSLVIDPNEQFFGPGTRLTVL.

This clone has more than one count but fewer than ten. This rearrangement joins TRBV5-6 to TRBJ1-6, with a tentative D call TRBD1 (6 bases). CDR1 SGHDT and CDR2 YYEEEE come from the germline V gene. Trimming left V 2 bases short and J 6 bases short, with 12 bases between. The CDR3 is 15 amino acids. CDR3 in amino acids: CASSFERRGNSPLHF. Here the CDR3 DNA reads TGTGCCAGCAGCTTCGAGCGCAGGGGTAATTCACCCCTCCACTTT.

The chain combines TRBV4-1 with TRBJ1-5; 9 bases line up with TRBD1. This CDR3 comprises 17 residues. CDR1 and CDR2 from the germline V gene are MGHRA and YSYEKL. The trim removed 5 bases at V and 4 bases at J, leaving 12 bases unmatched. This chain's CDR3 is CASSYDPEGQGNQPQHF. The DNA of the CDR3 is TGCGCCAGCAGCTACGACCCCGAGGGACAGGGAAATCAGCCCCAGCATTTT.

The chain is built from TRBV4-1 and TRBJ2-4; possibly TRBD2 for D (6 bases). The CDR3 contains 15 residues. The V end lost 3 bases, the J end lost 10 bases, and 19 bases lay between the germline ends. Per the germline V gene, CDR1 is MGHRA and CDR2 is YSYEKL. The CDR3 DNA sequence: TGCGCCAGCAGCCACTCGGGACTTCCACCCTCTATTCAGTACTTC. Translation gives CASSHSGLPPSIQYF.

The rearrangement uses TRBV29-1 and TRBJ1-2, with D uncertain. The CDR3 sequence is 12 residues long. Per the germline V gene, CDR1 is SQVTM and CDR2 is ANQGSEA. Trimming pared 3 bases from V and 1 base from J, leaving 6 bases between. CDR3 residues: CSVESLNYGYTF. The CDR3 DNA is TGCAGCGTTGAGTCTCTTAACTATGGCTACACCTTC.

This sequence joins TRBV5-1 and TRBJ1-6, with D tentatively TRBD1 (6 bases). The CDR3 has 16 amino acids. V shed 6 bases and J shed 1 base, with 14 bases lying between them. CDR1 and CDR2 (germline): SGHRS, YFSETQ. The CDR3 spells CASTKEGVSYNSPLHF. The DNA for the CDR3 is TGCGCCAGCACCAAAGAGGGGGTTTCCTATAATTCACCCCTCCACTTT.

The rearrangement links TRBV10-3 to TRBJ2-5; weak D call: TRBD1 (6 bases). With 4 bases removed from V and 2 bases from J, the gap between germline ends came to 14 bases. This CDR3 has 15 amino acids. In germline, CDR1 is ENHRY, CDR2 SYGVKD. DNA for the CDR3: TGTGCCATCAGTGGGTCCGGGGACACACAAGAGACCCAGTACTTC. Its protein is CAISGSGDTQETQYF.

This clone showed up just once. The chain joins TRBV28 to TRBJ1-6; 7 nucleotides line up with TRBD1. CDR1 and CDR2 from the germline V gene are MDHEN and SYDVKM. The V segment lost 6 bases and the J segment 0 bases; nucleotides outside the gene matches: 14. The CDR3 has 19 amino acids. CDR3 sequence reads: CASSPPGQPTGSYNSPLHF. The CDR3 DNA sequence: TGTGCCAGCAGCCCGCCGGGACAGCCTACCGGCTCCTATAATTCACCCCTCCACTTT.

The chain has TRBV5-4 and TRBJ2-3; no firm D call. CDR1 and CDR2 (germline): SGHNT, YYREEE (reference sequence). This CDR3 has 13 amino acids. Trimming shortened V by 2 bases and J by 2 bases, and 6 bases separated the two germline ends. The chain's CDR3 is CASSLATTDTQYF. CDR3 in DNA: TGTGCCAGCAGCTTAGCGACCACAGATACGCAGTATTTT.

The rearrangement links TRBV6-2 or TRBV6-3 to TRBJ2-5; D unresolved. Trimming stripped 2 bases from V and 7 bases from J, with 8 bases between. The germline V gene encodes CDR1 MNHEY and CDR2 SVGEGT. The CDR3 has 12 residues. The CDR3 here is CASSYPERTQYF. The CDR3 nucleotides are TGTGCCAGCAGTTACCCCGAGAGGACCCAGTACTTC.

This chain connects TRBV29-1 to TRBJ2-2, with D perhaps TRBD2 (7 bases). With 7 bases removed from V and 5 bases from J, the gap between germline ends came to 20 bases. Germline V gene data show CDR1 as SQVTM and CDR2 as ANQGSEA. The CDR3 extends over 15 amino acids. Here the CDR3 reads CSAAEGGLGTGELFF. The CDR3 DNA sequence: TGCAGCGCCGCCGAGGGGGGGCTAGGAACCGGGGAGCTGTTTTTT.

The chain employs TRBV12-5 and TRBJ2-7, with 7 nucleotides matching TRBD2. V shed 5 bases and J 4 bases; nucleotides not matched to a gene: 5. The CDR3 has 13 amino acids. The germline V gene encodes CDR1 LGHNT and CDR2 FRNRAP. The CDR3 spells CASGPGEGYEQYF. CDR3 sequence (DNA): TGTGCTAGTGGTCCGGGGGAGGGTTACGAGCAGTACTTC.